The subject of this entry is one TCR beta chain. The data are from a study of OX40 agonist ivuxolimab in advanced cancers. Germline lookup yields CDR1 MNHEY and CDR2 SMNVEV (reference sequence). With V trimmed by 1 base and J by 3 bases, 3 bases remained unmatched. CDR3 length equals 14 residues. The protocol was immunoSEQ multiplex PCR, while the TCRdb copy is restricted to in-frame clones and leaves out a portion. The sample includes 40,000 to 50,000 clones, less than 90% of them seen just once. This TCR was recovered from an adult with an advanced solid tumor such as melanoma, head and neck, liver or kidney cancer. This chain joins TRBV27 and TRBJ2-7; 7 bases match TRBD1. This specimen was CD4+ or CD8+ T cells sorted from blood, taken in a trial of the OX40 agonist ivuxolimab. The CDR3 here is CASSLWPGGYEQYF. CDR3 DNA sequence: TGTGCCAGCAGTTTATGGCCAGGGGGCTACGAGCAGTACTTC.